The present TCR beta chain was sequenced within a study of vaccination effects on CD4 cells after COVID-19. General observations from the study: Clones from infection and from vaccination both contracted markedly late after vaccination.

Cells that had been cultured for 10 days were the source of isolated CD4+ T cells. IL-2 medium was substituted for half the medium on days 3 and 7. The CDR3 length is 14 residues. V was clipped by 9 bases and J by 4 bases; unmatched bases: 6. Germline values: CDR1 SNHLY, CDR2 FYNNEI. Produced via immunoSEQ multiplex PCR; TCRdb's table is partial and in-frame only. In the table there are approximately 60,000 clones, about 69% of which are singletons. To note about this clone: Antigen unknown.

The chain has TRBV2 and TRBJ2-1; the match to TRBD1 covers 10 bases. The sequencing used CD4+ T cells from PBMCs cultured without peptide, collected before COVID-19 vaccination. The receptor was derived from a human donor who had a prior SARS-CoV-2 infection. CDR3 sequence (DNA): TGTGCCAGTGGACCGGGACAGGGGTACAATGAGCAGTTCTTC. Its protein is CASGPGQGYNEQFF. Full variable domain (outside the CDR3, taken from reference TRBV2 and TRBJ2-1): EPEVTQTPSHQVTQMGQEVILRCVPISNHLYFYWYRQILGQKVEFLVSFYNNEISEKSEIFDDQFSVERPDGSNFTLKIRSTKLEDSAMYFCASGPGQGYNEQFFGPGTRLTVL.